One sample yielded the 31 T cell receptor beta chains listed below, sequenced in a study of blood T cell repertoires in COVID-19. This table comes from immunoSEQ multiplex PCR, and its TCRdb copy is limited to in-frame clones, with some not included. The sample includes approximately 260,000 clones, approximately 86% of them seen just once. The sequencing input was peripheral blood. All receptors derive from a man in his late teens or twenties with active or convalescent COVID-19.

The chain couples TRBV6-6 to TRBJ1-2; tentative D call: TRBD1 (6 bases). The germline V gene encodes CDR1 MNHNY and CDR2 SVGAGI (reference sequence). The CDR3 has 13 amino acids. The germline V and J ends were trimmed by 5 bases and 3 bases, with 10 bases remaining between them. CDR3 loop: CASSPRQDYGYTF. The CDR3 bases are TGTGCCAGCAGTCCCAGACAGGACTATGGCTACACCTTC.

This sequence joins TRBV19 and TRBJ2-5, with D tentatively TRBD2 (5 bases). V gave up 7 bases and J gave up 1 base, with 13 bases separating them. Germline V gene data show CDR1 as LNHDA and CDR2 as SQIVND (reference sequence). The CDR3 contains 14 residues. The CDR3 loop reads CASTTRAAQETQYF. The CDR3 DNA sequence: TGTGCCAGTACCACGCGGGCAGCCCAAGAGACCCAGTACTTC.

This clone was recorded only once. The chain is built from TRBV28 and TRBJ1-2; 7 bases are shared with TRBD1. CDR1 and CDR2 (germline): MDHEN, SYDVKM. V dropped 8 bases and J dropped 2; count of bases not matched to a gene: 2. The CDR3 is 12 amino acids. The CDR3: CASRDRNYGYTF. CDR3 DNA: TGTGCCAGCCGGGACAGAAACTATGGCTACACCTTC.

The rearrangement uses TRBV18 and TRBJ1-3; D gene unclear. The V and J ends lost 2 bases and 8 bases respectively, with 16 bases between them. There are 15 residues in the CDR3. Per germline, CDR1 KGHSH and CDR2 LQKENI. The CDR3 sequence is CASSPMRGSADTIYF. The CDR3 DNA is TGTGCCAGCTCACCAATGCGAGGGTCGGCGGACACCATATATTTT.

The chain employs TRBV4-2 and TRBJ2-3; TRBD2 agrees at 10 bases. The CDR3 length is 19 residues. The ends lost 4 bases at V and 2 bases at J; junction bases unmatched: 15. Germline V gene data show CDR1 as LGHNA and CDR2 as YNFKEQ. This CDR3 reads CASSRKLAGGQGHTDTQYF. The CDR3 DNA sequence: TGTGCCAGCAGCCGGAAGTTAGCGGGAGGCCAAGGGCACACAGATACGCAGTATTTT.

CDR3 sequence (DNA): TGTGCCAGCAGCCAAGATCGGGACAGGGATACTGAAGCTTTCTTT. Translating gives CASSQDRDRDTEAFF. J is TRBJ1-1 and V is TRBV14; the match to TRBD1 covers 9 bases. Germline CDR1 reads SGHDN; CDR2 reads FVKESK. J gave up 5 bases and V 0 bases, and 4 bases lay outside the gene matches. CDR3 length: 15 amino acids.

This clone has just a few counts. This sequence joins TRBV2 and TRBJ1-4; D uncertain. CDR1 and CDR2 from the germline V gene are SNHLY and FYNNEI. The CDR3 covers 15 residues. Trimming pared 4 bases from V and 4 bases from J, leaving 13 bases between. The CDR3 sequence: CASSAEGSINEKLFF. The CDR3 bases are TGTGCCAGCAGTGCGGAGGGTAGTATTAATGAAAAACTGTTTTTT.

The chain employs TRBV5-6 and TRBJ2-5, with a possible D match to TRBD2 (6 bases). The CDR3 length is 13 residues. Per germline, CDR1 SGHDT and CDR2 YYEEEE. Trimming took off 7 bases at V and 3 bases at J, with 13 bases between the two ends. The CDR3: CASGVGGKETQYF. CDR3 nucleotide sequence: TGTGCCAGCGGAGTCGGGGGAAAAGAGACCCAGTACTTC.

This chain connects TRBV9 to TRBJ2-2; 7 positions match TRBD1. This CDR3 has 15 amino acids. Losses at the gene ends were 4 bases for V and 7 bases for J; bases not matched to a gene: 10. Germline V gives CDR1 SGDLS, CDR2 YYNGEE. The DNA for the CDR3 is TGTGCCAGCAGCTCAAGACAGGGCGACGGCGGGGAGCTGTTTTTT. Translated, it gives CASSSRQGDGGELFF.

A few counts support this clone. The rearrangement uses TRBV12-5 and TRBJ2-7; the match to TRBD1 covers 8 bases. Looked up from germline, CDR1 is LGHNT and CDR2 is FRNRAP. Germline trimming cut 2 bases from V and 6 bases from J; bases unmatched to any gene: 0. CDR3 size: 12 residues. The CDR3 coding sequence is TGTGCTAGTGGTTTGACAGGGGGCGAGCAGTACTTC. Translated, it gives CASGLTGGEQYF.

The V call is TRBV28, the J call TRBJ2-3; tentative D call: TRBD1 (6 bases). The CDR3 covers 14 residues. The ends were cut back, 2 bases at V and 6 bases at J, with 12 bases in the middle. CDR1 is MDHEN, CDR2 SYDVKM, per germline. CDR3 nucleotides: TGTGCCAGCAGTTTACTCCTCGACAGGGATACGCAGTATTTT. Translated, it gives CASSLLLDRDTQYF.

This clone has only one observation. This sequence joins TRBV2 and TRBJ1-2; 10 bases are shared with TRBD1. The CDR3 totals 14 residues. The V segment lost 5 bases and the J segment 5 bases; nucleotides outside the gene matches: 5. Germline V gives CDR1 SNHLY, CDR2 FYNNEI. The CDR3 region is CASSLGQGTYGYTF. The CDR3 bases are TGTGCCAGCAGTTTGGGACAGGGGACGTATGGCTACACCTTC.

This chain links TRBV7-6 with TRBJ2-2, with D tentatively TRBD1 (5 bases). V was trimmed by 3 bases and J by 2 bases, leaving 10 bases between them. Germline V gene data show CDR1 as SGHVS and CDR2 as FNYEAQ. The CDR3 contains 15 residues. This chain's CDR3 is CASSLTTANTGELFF. CDR3 nucleotides: TGTGCCAGCAGCTTGACGACAGCTAACACCGGGGAGCTGTTTTTT.

The count of this clone is one. The CDR3 here is CASSTTGTQETQYF. CDR3 DNA sequence: TGTGCCAGTAGTACAACAGGGACCCAAGAGACCCAGTACTTC. This chain connects TRBV19 to TRBJ2-5, with a weak D call TRBD1 (6 bases). Trimming shortened V by 4 bases and J by 1 base, and 10 bases separated the two germline ends. The CDR3 is made up of 14 amino acids. In germline, CDR1 is LNHDA, CDR2 SQIVND (reference sequence).

This chain joins TRBV5-1 and TRBJ1-2, with TRBD1 matching over 7 bases. Germline loops: CDR1 SGHRS, CDR2 YFSETQ. The CDR3 is made up of 16 amino acids. J lost 2 bases, V lost 5 bases, and 12 bases had no gene match. CDR3 nucleotides: TGCGCCAGCAGTTTGACCGGGACAGCAATCAACTATGGCTACACCTTC. It translates to CASSLTGTAINYGYTF. The variable domain in full, with the rest retrieved from reference TRBV5-1 and TRBJ1-2, is KAGVTQTPRYLIKTRGQQVTLSCSPISGHRSVSWYQQTPGQGLQFLFEYFSETQRNKGNFPGRFSGRQFSNSRSEMNVSTLELGDSALYLCASSLTGTAINYGYTFGSGTRLTVV.

The rearrangement uses TRBV6-5 and TRBJ2-2; the match to TRBD2 covers 7 bases. This CDR3 is built from 16 residues. The trim removed 4 bases at V and 2 bases at J, leaving 7 bases unmatched. In germline, CDR1 is MNHEY, CDR2 SVGAGI. CDR3 sequence (DNA): TGTGCCAGCAGTTTCGTAGCGGGCCCTAACACCGGGGAGCTGTTTTTT. Amino acid sequence: CASSFVAGPNTGELFF.

This clone was seen once. The chain employs TRBV6-5 and TRBJ2-7; 8 bases line up with TRBD1. The CDR3 runs 15 residues. The ends lost 6 bases at V and 13 bases at J; junction bases unmatched: 20. Looked up from germline, CDR1 is MNHEY and CDR2 is SVGAGI. The DNA for the CDR3 is TGTGCCAGCAGCCGCACACCTTCCGGGACAGGCAGGCTATACTTC. Translating it yields CASSRTPSGTGRLYF.

The DNA of the CDR3 is TGTGCCAGCTCACCCCGGGGTACCTCCTACAATGAGCAGTTCTTC. Translating gives CASSPRGTSYNEQFF. The V and J genes are TRBV18 and TRBJ2-1; TRBD2 is a possible D gene (5 bases). Germline values: CDR1 KGHSH, CDR2 LQKENI. This CDR3 region has 15 residues. V lost 3 bases and J 0 bases, leaving 9 bases between the germline ends.

The chain has TRBV29-1 and TRBJ2-4; 9 bases are shared with TRBD1. Germline assignment: CDR1 SQVTM and CDR2 ANQGSEA. V shed 4 bases, J shed 7 bases, and the junction held 5 bases outside the gene matches. This CDR3 has 13 amino acids. CDR3 region: CSVAFGTGNIQYF. For the CDR3, the DNA is TGCAGCGTTGCATTCGGGACAGGGAACATTCAGTACTTC.

This chain connects TRBV12-3 or TRBV12-4 to TRBJ2-2; 7 bases agree with TRBD1. V lost 6 bases to trimming and J lost 7 bases; unmatched junction nucleotides: 5. This CDR3 has 13 amino acids. The DNA of the CDR3 is TGTGCCAGCAGGTACAGGGGTGTCGGGGAGCTGTTTTTT. This codes for CASRYRGVGELFF.

CDR3 in DNA: TGTGCCAGCAGTGAAGCACGACTCCAGTCTATTGAGCAGTTCTTC. As protein: CASSEARLQSIEQFF. The gene calls are TRBV2 and TRBJ2-1; no clear D gene. The CDR3 consists of 15 residues. Per germline, CDR1 SNHLY and CDR2 FYNNEI. Trimming cost V 0 bases and J 9 bases, with 15 bases left between them.

This chain connects TRBV7-3 to TRBJ2-7; 8 nucleotides match TRBD2. Looked up from germline, CDR1 is SGHTA and CDR2 is FQGTGA. V lost 6 bases to trimming and J lost 6 bases; unmatched junction nucleotides: 13. The CDR3 runs 15 residues. CDR3 residues: CASRFRAGGGCEQYF. CDR3 DNA: TGTGCCAGCAGATTTAGGGCGGGAGGCGGTTGCGAGCAGTACTTC.

This chain uses TRBV6-2 or TRBV6-3 with TRBJ2-7; D may be TRBD1 (5 bases). The CDR3 has 10 amino acids. Germline-derived CDR1 and CDR2 are MNHEY and SVGEGT. Deletions cut 4 bases from V and 7 bases from J, with 5 bases between. This chain's CDR3 is CASSSGEQYF. DNA for the CDR3: TGTGCCAGCAGTTCAGGGGAGCAGTACTTC.

This chain connects TRBV24-1 to TRBJ1-2; maybe TRBD1 (6 bases). Germline V gene sequence: CDR1 KGHDR, CDR2 SFDVKD. The ends were cut back, 9 bases at V and 8 bases at J, with 15 bases in the middle. The CDR3 extends over 12 amino acids. CDR3 DNA sequence: TGTGCCACCGGGGAACAGGGAGAAGGCTACACCTTC. As protein: CATGEQGEGYTF.

V is TRBV7-2 and J is TRBJ1-3; D remains ambiguous. The CDR3 is made up of 16 amino acids. V was clipped by 1 base and J by 4 bases, with 14 bases between them. CDR1 and CDR2 (germline): SGHTA, FQGNSA. CDR3 in DNA: TGTGCCAGCAGCTTAGTGGGAGACCCCCTGGGAAACACCATATATTTT. Translation gives CASSLVGDPLGNTIYF.

The rearrangement links TRBV5-1 to TRBJ2-5; tentatively, D is TRBD1 (6 bases). V was cut by 5 bases and J by 2 bases, with 16 bases left in between. There are 15 residues in the CDR3. CDR1 and CDR2 (germline): SGHRS, YFSETQ. CDR3 loop: CASSTAGEGQETQYF. The CDR3, as DNA: TGCGCCAGCAGTACCGCAGGGGAAGGGCAAGAGACCCAGTACTTC. The whole variable domain, filled in from reference TRBV5-1 and TRBJ2-5, reads KAGVTQTPRYLIKTRGQQVTLSCSPISGHRSVSWYQQTPGQGLQFLFEYFSETQRNKGNFPGRFSGRQFSNSRSEMNVSTLELGDSALYLCASSTAGEGQETQYFGPGTRLLVL.

The J gene is TRBJ2-7, the V gene TRBV6-5; 9 bases match TRBD1. With 6 bases clipped from V and 1 base from J, the junction kept 4 bases outside the gene matches. Germline CDR1 is MNHEY and CDR2 is SVGAGI. The CDR3 covers 14 residues. The CDR3 DNA reads as TGTGCCAGCAGCTCCGGGACAGGGTCCTACGAGCAGTACTTC. This codes for CASSSGTGSYEQYF.

This chain links TRBV10-1 with TRBJ2-5; 9 bases fit TRBD2. CDR3 length: 20 residues. The V segment lost 3 bases and the J segment 1 base; nucleotides outside the gene matches: 18. Germline loops: CDR1 WNHNN, CDR2 SYGVQD (reference sequence). This CDR3 reads CASSDGSGGSGDAIQETQYF. The CDR3 region has the DNA TGCGCCAGCAGTGATGGTAGCGGGGGATCTGGGGACGCTATCCAAGAGACCCAGTACTTC.

The V gene is TRBV30, the J gene TRBJ2-5; D perhaps matches TRBD2 (5 bases). Per germline, CDR1 GTSNPN and CDR2 SVGIG (reference sequence). V shed 5 bases and J shed 4 bases, with 11 bases lying between them. The CDR3 contains 12 residues. The CDR3 loop is CAWGLRGETQYF. CDR3 sequence (DNA): TGTGCCTGGGGACTCCGAGGAGAGACCCAGTACTTC.

The chain couples TRBV28 to TRBJ1-2, with D possibly matching TRBD1 (6 bases). CDR1 and CDR2 from the germline V gene are MDHEN and SYDVKM. The CDR3 covers 12 residues. The V and J ends lost 6 bases and 5 bases respectively, with 10 bases between them. CDR3 sequence: CASSRQDYGYTF. The CDR3 DNA sequence: TGTGCCAGCAGCCGACAGGATTATGGCTACACCTTC.

The chain carries TRBV7-2 and TRBJ2-7; TRBD2 matches 10 bases. This CDR3 comprises 15 residues. Trimming cost V 8 bases and J 6 bases; bases outside gene matches: 13. The germline V gene encodes CDR1 SGHTA and CDR2 FQGNSA. The CDR3 is CASGLTKAGGPEQYF. The CDR3 DNA reads TGTGCCAGCGGCCTAACTAAAGCGGGGGGGCCCGAGCAGTACTTC.